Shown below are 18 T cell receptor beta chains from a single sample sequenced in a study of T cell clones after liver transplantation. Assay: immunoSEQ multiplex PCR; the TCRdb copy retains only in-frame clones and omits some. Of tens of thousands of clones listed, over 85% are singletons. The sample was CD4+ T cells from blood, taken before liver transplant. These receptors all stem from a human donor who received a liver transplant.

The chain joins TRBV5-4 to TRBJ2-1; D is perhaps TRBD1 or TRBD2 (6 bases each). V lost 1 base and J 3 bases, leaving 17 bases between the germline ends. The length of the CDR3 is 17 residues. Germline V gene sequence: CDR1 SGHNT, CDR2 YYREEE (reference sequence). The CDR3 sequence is CASSLWVGGAIYNEQFF. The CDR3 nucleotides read TGTGCCAGCAGCTTGTGGGTCGGGGGCGCGATCTACAATGAGCAGTTCTTC.

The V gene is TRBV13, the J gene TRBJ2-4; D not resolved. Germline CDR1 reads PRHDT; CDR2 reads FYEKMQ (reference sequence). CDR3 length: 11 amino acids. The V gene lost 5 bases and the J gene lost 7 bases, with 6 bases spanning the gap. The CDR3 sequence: CASSQGNIQYF. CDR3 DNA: TGTGCCAGCAGCCAAGGGAACATTCAGTACTTC.

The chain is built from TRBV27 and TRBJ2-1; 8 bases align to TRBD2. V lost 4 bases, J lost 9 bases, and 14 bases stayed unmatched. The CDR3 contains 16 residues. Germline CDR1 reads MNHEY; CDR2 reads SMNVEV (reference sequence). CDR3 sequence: CASSYAGTRVVFEQFF. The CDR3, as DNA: TGTGCCAGCAGTTATGCCGGGACTAGGGTGGTCTTTGAGCAGTTCTTC.

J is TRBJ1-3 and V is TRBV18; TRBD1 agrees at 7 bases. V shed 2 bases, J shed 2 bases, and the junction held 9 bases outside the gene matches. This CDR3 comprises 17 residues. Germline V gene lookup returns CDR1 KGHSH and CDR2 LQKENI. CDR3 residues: CASSPSYAGQTGNTIYF. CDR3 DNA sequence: TGTGCCAGCTCACCATCTTATGCGGGACAGACTGGAAACACCATATATTTT.

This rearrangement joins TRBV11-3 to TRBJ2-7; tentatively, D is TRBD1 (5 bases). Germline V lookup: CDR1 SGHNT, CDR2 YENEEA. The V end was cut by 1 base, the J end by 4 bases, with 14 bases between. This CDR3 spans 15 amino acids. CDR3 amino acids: CASSLVGLVSYEQYF. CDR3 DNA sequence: TGTGCCAGCAGCTTAGTGGGGCTAGTGTCGTACGAGCAGTACTTC.

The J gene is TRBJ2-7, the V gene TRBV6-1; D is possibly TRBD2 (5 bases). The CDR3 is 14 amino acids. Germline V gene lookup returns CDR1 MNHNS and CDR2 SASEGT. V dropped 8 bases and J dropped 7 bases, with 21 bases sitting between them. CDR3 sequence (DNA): TGTGCCAGCTGGACCGGGGTGGCGGTAGGTGAGCAGTACTTC. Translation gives CASWTGVAVGEQYF.

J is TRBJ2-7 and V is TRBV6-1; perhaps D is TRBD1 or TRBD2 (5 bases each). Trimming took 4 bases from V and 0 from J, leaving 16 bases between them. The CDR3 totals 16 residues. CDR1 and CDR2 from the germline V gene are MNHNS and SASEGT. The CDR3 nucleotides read TGTGCCAGCAGTGGCGACGGGGCAACTGGCTCCTACGAGCAGTACTTC. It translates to CASSGDGATGSYEQYF.

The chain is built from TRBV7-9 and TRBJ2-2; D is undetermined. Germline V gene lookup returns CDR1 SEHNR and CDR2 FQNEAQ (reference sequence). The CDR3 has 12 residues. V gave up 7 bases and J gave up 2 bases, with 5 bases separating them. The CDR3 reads CASTFNTGELFF. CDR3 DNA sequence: TGTGCCAGCACCTTCAACACCGGGGAGCTGTTTTTT.

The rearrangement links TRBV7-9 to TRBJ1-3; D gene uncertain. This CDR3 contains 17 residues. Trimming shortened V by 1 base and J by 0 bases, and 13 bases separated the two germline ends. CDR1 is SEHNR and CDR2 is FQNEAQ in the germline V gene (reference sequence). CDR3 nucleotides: TGTGCCAGCAGCTTAGTGCTGTCCGCCAGCTCTGGAAACACCATATATTTT. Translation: CASSLVLSASSGNTIYF.

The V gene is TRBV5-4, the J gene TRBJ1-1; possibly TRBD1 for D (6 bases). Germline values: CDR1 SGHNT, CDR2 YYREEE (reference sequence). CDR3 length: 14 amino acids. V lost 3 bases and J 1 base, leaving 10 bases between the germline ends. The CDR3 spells CASSSPGANTEAFF. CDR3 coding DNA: TGTGCCAGCAGCTCCCCAGGGGCGAACACTGAAGCTTTCTTT.

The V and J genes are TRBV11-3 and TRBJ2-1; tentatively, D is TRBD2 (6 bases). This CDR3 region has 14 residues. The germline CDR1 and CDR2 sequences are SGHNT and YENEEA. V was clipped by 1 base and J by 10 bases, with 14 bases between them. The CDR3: CASSLVLGSGEQFF. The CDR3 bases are TGTGCCAGCAGCTTAGTACTGGGCAGCGGGGAGCAGTTCTTC. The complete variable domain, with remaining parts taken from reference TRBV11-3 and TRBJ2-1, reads EAGVVQSPRYKIIEKKQPVAFWCNPISGHNTLYWYLQNLGQGPELLIRYENEEAVDDSQLPKDRFSAERLKGVDSTLKIQPAELGDSAVYLCASSLVLGSGEQFFGPGTRLTVL.

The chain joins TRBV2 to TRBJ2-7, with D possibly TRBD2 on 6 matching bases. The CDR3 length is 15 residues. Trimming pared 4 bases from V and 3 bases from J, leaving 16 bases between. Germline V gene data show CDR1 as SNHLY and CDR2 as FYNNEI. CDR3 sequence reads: CASSGGLGRLYEQYF. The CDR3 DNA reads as TGTGCCAGCAGTGGGGGACTGGGGAGGCTCTACGAGCAGTACTTC.

The CDR3 nucleotides read TGTGCCAGCAGCTTAGCGGGAAGGGACAGATCGGGGGAGCAGTTCTTC. It encodes CASSLAGRDRSGEQFF. The rearrangement joins TRBV7-2 to TRBJ2-1; 7 bases line up with TRBD1. J lost 10 bases, V lost 0 bases, and 12 bases had no gene match. CDR3 length: 16 residues. Germline loops: CDR1 SGHTA, CDR2 FQGNSA.

CDR3 nucleotides: TGCAGCGTTGAAGATGGCCGTGAAGCTTTCTTT. It is translated as CSVEDGREAFF. This chain joins TRBV29-1 and TRBJ1-1, with no clear D. CDR1 and CDR2 from the germline V gene are SQVTM and ANQGSEA. This CDR3 is 11 amino acids long. With 0 bases removed from V and 7 bases from J, the gap between germline ends came to 6 bases.

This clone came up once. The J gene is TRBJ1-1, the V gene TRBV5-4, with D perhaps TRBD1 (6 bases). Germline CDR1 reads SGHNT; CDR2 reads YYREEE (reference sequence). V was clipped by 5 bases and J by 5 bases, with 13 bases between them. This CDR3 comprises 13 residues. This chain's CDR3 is CASRGGQTTEAFF. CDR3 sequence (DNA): TGTGCCAGCAGGGGGGGACAAACAACTGAAGCTTTCTTT.

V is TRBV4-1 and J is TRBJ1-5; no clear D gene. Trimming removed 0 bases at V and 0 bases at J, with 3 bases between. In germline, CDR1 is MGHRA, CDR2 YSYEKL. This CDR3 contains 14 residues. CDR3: CASSQDPSNQPQHF. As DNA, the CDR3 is TGCGCCAGCAGCCAAGATCCTAGCAATCAGCCCCAGCATTTT.

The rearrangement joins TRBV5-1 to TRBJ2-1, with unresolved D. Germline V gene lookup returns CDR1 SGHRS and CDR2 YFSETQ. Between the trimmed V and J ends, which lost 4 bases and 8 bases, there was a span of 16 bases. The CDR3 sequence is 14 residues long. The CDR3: CASSTRQYFDEQFF. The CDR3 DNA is TGCGCCAGCAGCACCAGACAATATTTCGATGAGCAGTTCTTC.

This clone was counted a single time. The CDR3 protein is CASRSAGGYGYTF. The CDR3 DNA reads TGTGCCAGCAGGTCCGCGGGAGGCTATGGCTACACCTTC. This chain links TRBV6-5 with TRBJ1-2; D uncertain. The length of the CDR3 is 13 residues. Germline lookup yields CDR1 MNHEY and CDR2 SVGAGI. The germline V and J ends were trimmed by 6 bases and 4 bases, with 12 bases remaining between them.